Listed below are T cell receptor beta chains from one sample, sequenced in a study of shared clonotypes between healthy human individuals. The method was immunoSEQ multiplex PCR; TCRdb's version includes in-frame clones alone and lacks a portion of them. The sample contains roughly 570,000 clones, about 98% of which appear only once. Sequencing used naive CD8+ T cells sorted from blood. These receptors were collected from a man aged 30 to 45 in good health. Both conserved end residues are part of each CDR3. A D gene is named only where the DNA matches it firmly. Part of the rows lack a size; the others show once, few, many or a class for expanded clones.

CDR3aa: CASSARDRDEQYF; CDR3nt: TGTGCCAGCAGCGCAAGGGACAGGGACGAGCAGTACTTC; d_gene: TRBD1; j_gene: TRBJ2-7; abundance: once; v_gene: TRBV9
CDR3aa: CASSQEEGVMNTEAFF; CDR3nt: TGCGCCAGCAGCCAAGAAGAGGGGGTAATGAACACTGAAGCTTTCTTT; d_gene: NA; j_gene: TRBJ1-1; abundance: NA; v_gene: TRBV4-1
CDR3aa: CASSSRGGMDRSYNEQFF; CDR3nt: TGTGCCAGCAGCTCCAGGGGCGGGATGGATAGATCCTACAATGAGCAGTTCTTC; d_gene: NA; j_gene: TRBJ2-1; abundance: once; v_gene: TRBV11-2
CDR3aa: CASSFSGGNPYNEQFF; CDR3nt: TGTGCCAGCAGTTTCAGCGGCGGGAACCCCTACAATGAGCAGTTCTTC; d_gene: NA; j_gene: TRBJ2-1; abundance: NA; v_gene: TRBV7-2
CDR3aa: CASSYSRELPYGYTF; CDR3nt: TGTGCCAGCAGTTACTCCCGGGAACTCCCCTATGGCTACACCTTC; d_gene: NA; j_gene: TRBJ1-2; abundance: NA; v_gene: TRBV6-5
CDR3aa: CASSLQGTEQYF; CDR3nt: TGTGCCAGCAGTTTGCAGGGTACGGAGCAGTACTTC; d_gene: NA; j_gene: TRBJ2-7; abundance: NA; v_gene: TRBV28
CDR3aa: CASSLGGDIQYF; CDR3nt: TGTGCCAGCAGCTTAGGGGGAGACATTCAGTACTTC; d_gene: NA; j_gene: TRBJ2-4; abundance: NA; v_gene: TRBV7-9
CDR3aa: CASSPKPLVIQSYEQYF; CDR3nt: TGTGCCAGCAGTCCTAAACCACTAGTAATCCAGTCCTACGAGCAGTACTTC; d_gene: NA; j_gene: TRBJ2-7; abundance: NA; v_gene: TRBV27
CDR3aa: CASSLSFNPYEQYF; CDR3nt: TGTGCCAGCAGTTTATCTTTCAACCCCTACGAGCAGTACTTC; d_gene: NA; j_gene: TRBJ2-7; abundance: NA; v_gene: TRBV27
CDR3aa: CASSLGGLSYEQYF; CDR3nt: TGTGCCAGCAGCTTAGGGGGCCTCTCCTACGAGCAGTACTTC; d_gene: NA; j_gene: TRBJ2-7; abundance: NA; v_gene: TRBV7-8
CDR3aa: CASRLAGGGSGELFF; CDR3nt: TGTGCCAGCAGACTAGCGGGAGGCGGTTCCGGGGAGCTGTTTTTT; d_gene: TRBD2; j_gene: TRBJ2-2; abundance: NA; v_gene: TRBV27
CDR3aa: CSARPLYEQYF; CDR3nt: TGCAGTGCTAGGCCTTTGTACGAGCAGTACTTC; d_gene: NA; j_gene: TRBJ2-7; abundance: NA; v_gene: TRBV20-1
CDR3aa: CASSWSENTGELFF; CDR3nt: TGCGCCAGCAGTTGGTCAGAGAACACCGGGGAGCTGTTTTTT; d_gene: NA; j_gene: TRBJ2-2; abundance: NA; v_gene: TRBV5-1
CDR3aa: CASSFTQQDVYGYTF; CDR3nt: TGTGCCAGCAGTTTTACCCAGCAGGACGTCTATGGCTACACCTTC; d_gene: NA; j_gene: TRBJ1-2; abundance: NA; v_gene: TRBV27
CDR3aa: CSVEDGSDRPPYEQYF; CDR3nt: TGCAGCGTTGAAGACGGTTCGGACAGACCGCCCTACGAGCAGTACTTC; d_gene: NA; j_gene: TRBJ2-7; abundance: NA; v_gene: TRBV29-1
CDR3aa: CASSSRDSRQETQYF; CDR3nt: TGTGCCAGCAGCTCCCGGGACAGTAGGCAAGAGACCCAGTACTTC; d_gene: TRBD1; j_gene: TRBJ2-5; abundance: NA; v_gene: TRBV7-9
CDR3aa: CASSLRYEQYF; CDR3nt: TGTGCCAGCAGCTTACGCTACGAGCAGTACTTC; d_gene: NA; j_gene: TRBJ2-7; abundance: once; v_gene: TRBV13
CDR3aa: CASSLARGTSYEQYF; CDR3nt: TGCGCCAGCAGCTTGGCCCGGGGGACCTCCTACGAGCAGTACTTC; d_gene: NA; j_gene: TRBJ2-7; abundance: NA; v_gene: TRBV5-1
CDR3aa: CASSMATGLAGVQNEQFF; CDR3nt: TGTGCCAGTAGTATGGCTACGGGACTAGCGGGAGTTCAGAATGAGCAGTTCTTC; d_gene: TRBD2; j_gene: TRBJ2-1; abundance: NA; v_gene: TRBV19
CDR3aa: CASSTAPSGNNPNTGELFF; CDR3nt: TGTGCCAGCAGCACCGCCCCGAGCGGGAATAACCCGAACACCGGGGAGCTGTTTTTT; d_gene: TRBD2; j_gene: TRBJ2-2; abundance: NA; v_gene: TRBV7-6
CDR3aa: CASSPNTGELFF; CDR3nt: TGTGCCAGCAGTCCGAACACCGGGGAGCTGTTTTTT; d_gene: NA; j_gene: TRBJ2-2; abundance: NA; v_gene: TRBV27
CDR3aa: CASSARIREFYNEQFF; CDR3nt: TGTGCCAGCAGCGCCCGGATTCGGGAGTTCTACAATGAGCAGTTCTTC; d_gene: NA; j_gene: TRBJ2-1; abundance: NA; v_gene: TRBV9
CDR3aa: CASSLTGIHEQYF; CDR3nt: TGTGCCAGCAGCCTGACAGGGATCCACGAGCAGTACTTC; d_gene: TRBD1; j_gene: TRBJ2-7; abundance: NA; v_gene: TRBV5-5
CDR3aa: CASSTSTQGYEQYF; CDR3nt: TGTGCCAGCAGTACATCCACTCAGGGTTACGAGCAGTACTTC; d_gene: NA; j_gene: TRBJ2-7; abundance: NA; v_gene: TRBV27
CDR3aa: CASSQARQKNTEAFF; CDR3nt: TGCGCCAGCAGCCAGGCTAGACAGAAGAACACTGAAGCTTTCTTT; d_gene: NA; j_gene: TRBJ1-1; abundance: NA; v_gene: TRBV4-1
CDR3aa: CGTSVAGADTQYF; CDR3nt: TGTGGCACAAGTGTCGCTGGAGCAGATACGCAGTATTTT; d_gene: NA; j_gene: TRBJ2-3; abundance: NA; v_gene: TRBV15
CDR3aa: CASSLGPGNTEAFF; CDR3nt: TGTGCCAGCAGCTTAGGCCCCGGGAACACTGAAGCTTTCTTT; d_gene: NA; j_gene: TRBJ1-1; abundance: NA; v_gene: TRBV13
CDR3aa: CATSMSLAGGSNEQFF; CDR3nt: TGTGCCACCAGCATGTCACTAGCGGGAGGATCGAATGAGCAGTTCTTC; d_gene: TRBD2; j_gene: TRBJ2-1; abundance: NA; v_gene: TRBV15
CDR3aa: CSAQRTGGDNYGYTF; CDR3nt: TGCAGCGCCCAGAGGACAGGGGGCGATAACTATGGCTACACCTTC; d_gene: TRBD1; j_gene: TRBJ1-2; abundance: NA; v_gene: TRBV29-1
CDR3aa: CASSQGQGNTEAFF; CDR3nt: TGTGCCAGCAGCCAGGGACAGGGTAACACTGAAGCTTTCTTT; d_gene: TRBD1; j_gene: TRBJ1-1; abundance: once; v_gene: TRBV7-9